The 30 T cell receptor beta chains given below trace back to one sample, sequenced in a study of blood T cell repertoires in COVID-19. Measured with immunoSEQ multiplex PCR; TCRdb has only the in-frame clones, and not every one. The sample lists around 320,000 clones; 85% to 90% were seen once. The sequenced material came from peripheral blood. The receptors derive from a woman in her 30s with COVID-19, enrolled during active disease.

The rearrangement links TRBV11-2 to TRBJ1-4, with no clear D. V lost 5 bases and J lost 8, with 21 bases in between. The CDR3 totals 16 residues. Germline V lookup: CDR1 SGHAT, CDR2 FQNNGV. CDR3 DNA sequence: TGTGCCAGCAGCCCCGGCGCAGGATTCGTCCACGAAAAACTGTTTTTT. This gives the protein CASSPGAGFVHEKLFF.

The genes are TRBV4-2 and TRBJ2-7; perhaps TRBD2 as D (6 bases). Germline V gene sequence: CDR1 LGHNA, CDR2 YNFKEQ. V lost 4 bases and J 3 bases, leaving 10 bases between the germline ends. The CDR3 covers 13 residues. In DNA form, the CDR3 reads TGTGCCAGCAGCCCCGGACTATACTACGAGCAGTACTTC. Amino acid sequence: CASSPGLYYEQYF.

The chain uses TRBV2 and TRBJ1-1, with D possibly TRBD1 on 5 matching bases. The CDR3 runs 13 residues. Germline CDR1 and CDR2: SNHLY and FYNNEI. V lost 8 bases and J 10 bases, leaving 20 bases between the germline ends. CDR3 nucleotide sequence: TGTGCCAGCGCCGGGACTCAACAGACGGGAGCTTTCTTT. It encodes CASAGTQQTGAFF.

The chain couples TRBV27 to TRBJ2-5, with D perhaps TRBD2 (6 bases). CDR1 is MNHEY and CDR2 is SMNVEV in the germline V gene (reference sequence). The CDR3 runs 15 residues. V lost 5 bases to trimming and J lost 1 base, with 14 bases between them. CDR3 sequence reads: CASSGAGTGQETQYF. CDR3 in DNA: TGTGCCAGCAGTGGAGCCGGGACTGGCCAAGAGACCCAGTACTTC.

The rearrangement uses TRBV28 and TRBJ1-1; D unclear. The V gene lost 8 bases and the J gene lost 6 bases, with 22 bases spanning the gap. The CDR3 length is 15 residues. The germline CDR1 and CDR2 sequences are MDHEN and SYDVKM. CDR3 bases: TGTGCCAGCTATAGGCGGCGAGGGTCGCTGTCTGAAGCTTTCTTT. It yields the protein CASYRRRGSLSEAFF.

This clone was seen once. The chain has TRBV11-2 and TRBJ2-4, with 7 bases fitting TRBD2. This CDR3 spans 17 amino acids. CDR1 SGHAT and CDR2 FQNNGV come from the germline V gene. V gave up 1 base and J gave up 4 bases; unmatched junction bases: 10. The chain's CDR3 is CASSLVGLEMDKNIQYF. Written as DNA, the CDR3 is TGTGCCAGCAGCTTAGTTGGACTAGAAATGGATAAAAACATTCAGTACTTC.

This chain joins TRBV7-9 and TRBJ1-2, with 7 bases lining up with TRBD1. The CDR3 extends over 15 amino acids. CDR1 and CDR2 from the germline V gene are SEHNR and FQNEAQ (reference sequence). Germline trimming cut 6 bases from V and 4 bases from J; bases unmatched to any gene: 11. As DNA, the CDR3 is TGTGCCAGCAGTCCAATAGACAGGGATGGCTATGGCTACACCTTC. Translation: CASSPIDRDGYGYTF.

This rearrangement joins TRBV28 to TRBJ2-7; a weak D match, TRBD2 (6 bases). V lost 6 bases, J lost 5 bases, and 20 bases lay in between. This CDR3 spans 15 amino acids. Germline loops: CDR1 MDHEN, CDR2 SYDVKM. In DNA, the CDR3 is TGTGCCAGCAGCCCACCCAGGACAACTAGCCACGAGCAGTACTTC. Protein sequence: CASSPPRTTSHEQYF.

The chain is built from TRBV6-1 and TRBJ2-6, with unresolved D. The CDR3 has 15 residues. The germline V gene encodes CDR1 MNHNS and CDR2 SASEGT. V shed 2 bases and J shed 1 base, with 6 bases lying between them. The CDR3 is CASSEPGSGANVLTF. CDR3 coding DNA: TGTGCCAGCAGTGAACCCGGGTCTGGGGCCAACGTCCTGACTTTC.

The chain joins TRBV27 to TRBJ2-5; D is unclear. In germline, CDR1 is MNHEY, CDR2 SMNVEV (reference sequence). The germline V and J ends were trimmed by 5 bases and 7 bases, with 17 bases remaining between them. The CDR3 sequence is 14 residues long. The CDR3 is CASSLPGGSGTQYF. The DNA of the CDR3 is TGTGCCAGCAGTCTTCCCGGCGGCTCGGGGACCCAGTACTTC.

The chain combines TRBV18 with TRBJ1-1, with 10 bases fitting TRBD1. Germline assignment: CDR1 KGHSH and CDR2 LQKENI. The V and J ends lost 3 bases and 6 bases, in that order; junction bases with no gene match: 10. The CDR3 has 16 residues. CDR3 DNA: TGTGCCAGCTCACCGACCCCGGGACAGGGGTTCTCTGAAGCTTTCTTT. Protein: CASSPTPGQGFSEAFF. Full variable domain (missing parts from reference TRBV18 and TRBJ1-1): NAGVMQNPRHLVRRRGQEARLRCSPMKGHSHVYWYRQLPEEGLKFMVYLQKENIIDESGMPKERFSAEFPKEGPSILRIQQVVRGDSAAYFCASSPTPGQGFSEAFFGQGTRLTVV.

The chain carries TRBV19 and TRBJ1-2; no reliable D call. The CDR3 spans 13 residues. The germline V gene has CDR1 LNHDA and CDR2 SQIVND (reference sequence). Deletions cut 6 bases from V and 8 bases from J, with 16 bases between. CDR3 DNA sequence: TGTGCCAGTAGAATCGTGGGGAGAGACGGCTACACCTTC. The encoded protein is CASRIVGRDGYTF.

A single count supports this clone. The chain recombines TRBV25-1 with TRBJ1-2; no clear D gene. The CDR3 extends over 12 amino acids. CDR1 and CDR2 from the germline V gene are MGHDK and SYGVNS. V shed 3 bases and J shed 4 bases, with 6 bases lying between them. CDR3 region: CASSDQSYGYTF. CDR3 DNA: TGTGCCAGCAGTGACCAATCCTATGGCTACACCTTC.

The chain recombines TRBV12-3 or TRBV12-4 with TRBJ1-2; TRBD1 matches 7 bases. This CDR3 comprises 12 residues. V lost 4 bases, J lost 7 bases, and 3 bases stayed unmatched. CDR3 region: CASSYAGGGYTF. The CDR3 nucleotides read TGTGCCAGCAGTTATGCAGGGGGTGGCTACACCTTC.

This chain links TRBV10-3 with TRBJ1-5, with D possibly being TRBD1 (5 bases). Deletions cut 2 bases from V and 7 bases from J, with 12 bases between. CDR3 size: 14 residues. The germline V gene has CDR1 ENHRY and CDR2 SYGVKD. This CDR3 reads CAISETGVGQPQHF. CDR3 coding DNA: TGTGCCATCAGTGAGACAGGAGTCGGCCAGCCCCAGCATTTT.

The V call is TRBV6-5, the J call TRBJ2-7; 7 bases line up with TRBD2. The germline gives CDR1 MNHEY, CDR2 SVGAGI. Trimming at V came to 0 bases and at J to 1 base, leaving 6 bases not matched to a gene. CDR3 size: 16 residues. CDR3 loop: CASSYSSAGSSYEQYF. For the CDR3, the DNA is TGTGCCAGCAGTTACTCGTCAGCGGGGTCTTCCTACGAGCAGTACTTC.

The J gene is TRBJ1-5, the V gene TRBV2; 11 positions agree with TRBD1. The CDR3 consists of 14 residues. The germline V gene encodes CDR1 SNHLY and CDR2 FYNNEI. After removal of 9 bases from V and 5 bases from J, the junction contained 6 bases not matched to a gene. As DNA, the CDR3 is TGTGCCAGTTGGGGGACAGGGGGGGATCAGCCCCAGCATTTT. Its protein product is CASWGTGGDQPQHF.

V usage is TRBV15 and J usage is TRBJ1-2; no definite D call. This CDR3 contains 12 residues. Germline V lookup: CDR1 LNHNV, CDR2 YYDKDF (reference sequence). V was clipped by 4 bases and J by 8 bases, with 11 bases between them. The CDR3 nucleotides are TGTGCCACCAGCACTTGGACGGGAGGCTACACCTTC. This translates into CATSTWTGGYTF.

CDR3 coding DNA: TGTGCCAGCAGTTTCGGAACCGGGACAGGAAATAATGAAAAACTGTTTTTT. It yields the protein CASSFGTGTGNNEKLFF. The rearrangement uses TRBV27 and TRBJ1-4, with TRBD1 matching over 8 bases. J gave up 4 bases and V 3 bases, and 10 bases lay outside the gene matches. CDR1 is MNHEY, CDR2 SMNVEV, per germline (reference sequence). CDR3 length equals 17 residues.

CDR3 bases: TGTGCCAGCAAATTCCAGGGGGGCCTAAATTCACCCCTCCACTTT. This translates into CASKFQGGLNSPLHF. J is TRBJ1-6 and V is TRBV27; 7 bases are a match to TRBD1. This CDR3 region has 15 residues. With 7 bases clipped from V and 7 bases from J, the junction kept 10 bases outside the gene matches. The germline gives CDR1 MNHEY, CDR2 SMNVEV (reference sequence).

CDR3 in amino acids: CASSKAIRDRGQNTQYF. The DNA of the CDR3 is TGTGCCAGCAGCAAAGCGATCCGGGACAGGGGTCAGAATACGCAGTATTTT. The chain couples TRBV21-1 to TRBJ2-3; TRBD1 is the table's D call, not checked against the DNA. TRBV21-1 is a documented pseudogene. The CDR3 is 17 amino acids.

The CDR3 nucleotides read TGTGCCAGTAGTATCCAGGGGGATCAGCCCCAGCATTTT. Translated, it gives CASSIQGDQPQHF. The V call is TRBV19, the J call TRBJ1-5; 7 bases agree with TRBD1. Germline CDR1 reads LNHDA; CDR2 reads SQIVND (reference sequence). The CDR3 is 13 amino acids. The junction had 1 base not matched to a gene; V was cut back by 3 bases and J by 5 bases.

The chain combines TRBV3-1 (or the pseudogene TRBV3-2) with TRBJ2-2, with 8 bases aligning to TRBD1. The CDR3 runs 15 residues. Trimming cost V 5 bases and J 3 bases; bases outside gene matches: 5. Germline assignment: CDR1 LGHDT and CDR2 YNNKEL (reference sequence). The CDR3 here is CASSGQGWDTGELFF. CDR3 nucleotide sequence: TGTGCCAGCAGCGGACAGGGCTGGGACACCGGGGAGCTGTTTTTT.

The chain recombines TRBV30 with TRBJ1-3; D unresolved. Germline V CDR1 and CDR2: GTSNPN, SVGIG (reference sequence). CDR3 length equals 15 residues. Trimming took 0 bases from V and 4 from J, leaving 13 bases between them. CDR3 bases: TGTGCCTGGAGTGTAGGAGGGCTCGAAGGAAACACCATATATTTT. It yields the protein CAWSVGGLEGNTIYF.

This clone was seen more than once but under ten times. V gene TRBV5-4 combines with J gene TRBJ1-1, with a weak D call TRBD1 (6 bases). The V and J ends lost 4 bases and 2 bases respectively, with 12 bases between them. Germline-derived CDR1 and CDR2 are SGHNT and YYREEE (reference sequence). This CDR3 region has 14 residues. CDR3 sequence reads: CASSPPGANTEAFF. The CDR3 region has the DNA TGTGCCAGCAGCCCTCCAGGGGCTAACACTGAAGCTTTCTTT.

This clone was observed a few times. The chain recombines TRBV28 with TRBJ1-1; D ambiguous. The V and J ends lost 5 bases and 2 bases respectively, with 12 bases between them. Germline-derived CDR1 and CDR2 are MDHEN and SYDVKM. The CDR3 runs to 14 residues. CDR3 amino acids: CASSLADGNTEAFF. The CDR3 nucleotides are TGTGCCAGCAGTCTAGCCGACGGAAACACTGAAGCTTTCTTT.

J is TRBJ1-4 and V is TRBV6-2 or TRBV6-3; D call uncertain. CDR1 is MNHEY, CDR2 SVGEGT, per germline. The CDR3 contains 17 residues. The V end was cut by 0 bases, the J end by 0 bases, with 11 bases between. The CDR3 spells CASSYSISSPTNEKLFF. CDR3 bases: TGTGCCAGCAGTTACTCGATTTCGAGTCCAACTAATGAAAAACTGTTTTTT.

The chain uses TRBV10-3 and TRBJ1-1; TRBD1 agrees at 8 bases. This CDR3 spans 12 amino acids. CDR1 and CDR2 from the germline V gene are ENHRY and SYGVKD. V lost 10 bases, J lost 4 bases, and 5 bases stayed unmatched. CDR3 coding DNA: TGTGCCACCCAAACAGGGGGCACTGAAGCTTTCTTT. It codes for CATQTGGTEAFF.

CDR3 sequence reads: CASKTGLSNQPQHF. In DNA form, the CDR3 reads TGTGCCAGCAAAACAGGGCTAAGCAATCAGCCCCAGCATTTT. The V and J genes are TRBV6-5 and TRBJ1-5; a weak D match, TRBD1 (6 bases). V lost 7 bases, J lost 1 base, and 11 bases lay in between. Germline V lookup: CDR1 MNHEY, CDR2 SVGAGI. The CDR3 consists of 14 residues.

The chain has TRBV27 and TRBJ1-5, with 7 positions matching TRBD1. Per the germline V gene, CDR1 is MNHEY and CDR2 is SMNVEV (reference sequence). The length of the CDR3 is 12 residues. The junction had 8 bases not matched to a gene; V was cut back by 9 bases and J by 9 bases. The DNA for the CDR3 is TGTGCCAGTTCGACAGGGAATAGGCCCCAGCATTTT. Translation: CASSTGNRPQHF.